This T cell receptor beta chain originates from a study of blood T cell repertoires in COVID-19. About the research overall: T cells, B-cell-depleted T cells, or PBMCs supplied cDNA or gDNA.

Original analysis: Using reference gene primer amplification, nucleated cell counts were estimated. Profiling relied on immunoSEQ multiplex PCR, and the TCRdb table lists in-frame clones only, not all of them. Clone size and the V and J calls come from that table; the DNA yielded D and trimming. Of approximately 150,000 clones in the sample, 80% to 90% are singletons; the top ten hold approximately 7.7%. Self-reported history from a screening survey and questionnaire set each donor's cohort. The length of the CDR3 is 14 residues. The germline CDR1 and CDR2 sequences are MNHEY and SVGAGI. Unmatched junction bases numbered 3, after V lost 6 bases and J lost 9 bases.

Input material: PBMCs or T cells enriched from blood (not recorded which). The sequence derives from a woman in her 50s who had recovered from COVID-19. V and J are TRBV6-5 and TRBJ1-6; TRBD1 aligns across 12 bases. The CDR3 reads CASSRGQGASPLHF. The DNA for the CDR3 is TGTGCCAGCAGCCGGGGACAGGGGGCTTCACCCCTCCACTTT.